This T cell receptor (beta chain) was sequenced for a study of early T cells in non-severe SARS-CoV-2 infection. Per germline, CDR1 LNHDA and CDR2 SQIVND (reference sequence). Trimming removed 5 bases from V and 5 bases from J, with 18 bases in between. The length of the CDR3 is 15 residues. MiXCR, run by TCRdb on the 5' RACE reads, gives a single entry per CDR3 protein. Here the sample spans approximately 90,000 distinct CDR3 sequences, approximately 9.9% being singletons. There are many counts of this clonotype. This TCR was recovered from an adult who was a healthcare worker with PCR-confirmed SARS-CoV-2 infection or an uninfected control (not recorded which). The chain links TRBV19 to TRBJ1-2, with D maybe TRBD1 (5 bases). The specimen was whole blood, collected at baseline. CDR3 in DNA: TGTGCCAGTAGTCCGGCCCGGGGGGTCCAATATGGCTACACCTTC. As protein: CASSPARGVQYGYTF.